There are many counts of the clone carrying this TCR beta chain. Its antigen is not known. Every patient was untreated before thyroid surgery. As handled by the study authors: Built for papillary thyroid cancer, a distant-metastasis classifier drew on CDR3 differences across clinicopathological groups. MiXCR re-clonotyped the PCR reads for TCRdb. Here the V and J calls rest on TCRdb's processing, not on the authors' analysis. The table includes tens of thousands of clones, approximately 17% detected once. These data are taken from a study of metastatic and nonmetastatic thyroid tumors. Overall study: It was across blood and tumor or nodule tissue from malignant and benign thyroid patients that repertoires were compared.

Broader study findings: Relative to benign nodules, malignant thyroid tumors were reportedly characterized by significantly elevated TCR beta diversity in blood and tumor.

Sequenced input: tumor tissue. This sequence originates from a female donor with papillary thyroid cancer or a benign thyroid nodule (not recorded which). Some clones in this sample may be carry-over from other donors' samples.

The CDR3 region is CASSSLASGELFF. The CDR3 coding sequence is TGTGCCAGCAGCTCGCTAGCGTCTGGGGAGCTGTTTTTT. The chain is built from TRBV7-3 and TRBJ2-2, with D perhaps TRBD2 (6 bases). V dropped 4 bases and J dropped 8 bases, with 11 bases sitting between them. The CDR3 covers 13 residues. Germline V lookup: CDR1 SGHTA, CDR2 FQGTGA.